The 25 T cell receptor beta chains in this list originate from one sample, sequenced in a study of T-cell memory formation after mild COVID-19. TCRdb itself ran the 5' RACE reads through MiXCR, one entry per CDR3 protein. Of fewer than 150,000 distinct CDR3 sequences listed, more than 15% are singletons. The sample comprised PBMCs or a T cell subset sorted from them (not recorded which). These receptors were obtained from a man aged 18 to 30 who had mild COVID-19 (a few samples of this study predate the infection). Cell type and time point are not known.

In its sample, this clonotype was seen a few times. The chain couples TRBV27 to TRBJ1-2; D is uncertain. CDR1 and CDR2 from the germline V gene are MNHEY and SMNVEV (reference sequence). V dropped 2 bases and J dropped 4 bases, with 8 bases sitting between them. The CDR3 totals 13 residues. The CDR3 loop is CASSLRPGYGYTF. CDR3 coding DNA: TGTGCCAGCAGTTTACGGCCGGGCTATGGCTACACCTTC.

The table lists this clonotype with a few counts. The chain recombines TRBV5-1 with TRBJ2-7; 8 bases map to TRBD1. This CDR3 spans 12 amino acids. V shed 2 bases, J shed 6 bases, and the junction held 1 base outside the gene matches. CDR1 and CDR2 from the germline V gene are SGHRS and YFSETQ. The CDR3 spells CASSFGQGEQYF. The CDR3 DNA sequence: TGCGCCAGCAGCTTCGGACAGGGCGAGCAGTACTTC.

This rearrangement joins TRBV12-3 or TRBV12-4 to TRBJ2-3; D may be TRBD2 (6 bases). V was pared by 3 bases and J by 4 bases, with 11 bases between. The CDR3 is 14 residues long. DNA for the CDR3: TGTGCCAGCAGTTTTGGGTCGGGGGCAGATACGCAGTATTTT. This sequence encodes CASSFGSGADTQYF.

This clonotype was seen ten or more times. The V gene is TRBV20-1, the J gene TRBJ2-3, with D possibly matching TRBD2 (6 bases). The CDR3 runs 13 residues. Looked up from germline, CDR1 is DFQATT and CDR2 is SNEGSKA (reference sequence). The CDR3 sequence: CSSTAGRRDTQYF. In DNA form, the CDR3 reads TGCAGCTCTACGGCGGGGAGGCGAGATACGCAGTATTTT.

V gene TRBV11-3 combines with J gene TRBJ2-7; D unresolved. CDR1 SGHNT and CDR2 YENEEA come from the germline V gene. V lost 6 bases to trimming and J lost 7 bases, with 16 bases between them. The CDR3 is 13 amino acids. CDR3 DNA sequence: TGTGCCAGCAGTAAGGCTGTCCAGAGGGAGCAGTACTTC. Translated: CASSKAVQREQYF.

The J gene is TRBJ2-3, the V gene TRBV3-1, with unresolved D. The germline gives CDR1 LGHDT, CDR2 YNNKEL (reference sequence). Trimming left V 3 bases short and J 4 bases short, with 8 bases between. The CDR3 extends over 13 amino acids. The CDR3 DNA sequence: TGTGCCAGCAGCCAGCAATGGGCAGATACGCAGTATTTT. Amino acids: CASSQQWADTQYF.

This clonotype was observed a handful of times. The CDR3 region has the DNA TGTGCCAGCGGCGTCCCTGGGAATCCGGACACTGAAGCTTTCTTT. Its translation: CASGVPGNPDTEAFF. This chain uses TRBV2 with TRBJ1-1; D is unclear. The germline V and J ends were trimmed by 8 bases and 3 bases, with 19 bases remaining between them. Germline V gene data show CDR1 as SNHLY and CDR2 as FYNNEI. The CDR3 runs to 15 residues. Variable domain in full (rest from reference TRBV2 and TRBJ1-1): EPEVTQTPSHQVTQMGQEVILRCVPISNHLYFYWYRQILGQKVEFLVSFYNNEISEKSEIFDDQFSVERPDGSNFTLKIRSTKLEDSAMYFCASGVPGNPDTEAFFGQGTRLTVV.

As to this clonotype: It may be a read error: a sequence one base away is much more abundant. The rearrangement links TRBV6-5 to TRBJ2-6; 9 nucleotides align to TRBD1. Germline V gene sequence: CDR1 MNHEY, CDR2 SVGAGI. Trimming took 5 bases from V and 2 from J; bases not matched to a gene: 1. The CDR3 totals 15 residues. The CDR3 loop is CASSRDRAGANVLTF. In DNA, the CDR3 is TGTGCCAGCAGTAGGGACAGGGCTGGGGCCAACGTCCTGACTTTC.

The chain carries TRBV5-1 and TRBJ2-5, with 7 nucleotides matching TRBD1. Germline values: CDR1 SGHRS, CDR2 YFSETQ. Trimming at V came to 5 bases and at J to 1 base, leaving 5 bases not matched to a gene. The CDR3 runs to 14 residues. CDR3 bases: TGCGCCAGCAGATCACAGGGGACCCAAGAGACCCAGTACTTC. This gives the protein CASRSQGTQETQYF.

V is TRBV25-1 and J is TRBJ1-4, with D possibly TRBD1 on 5 matching bases. From germline, CDR1 is MGHDK and CDR2 SYGVNS. The CDR3 has 16 amino acids. V was pared by 4 bases and J by 3 bases, with 15 bases between. The CDR3 region has the DNA TGTGCCAGCAGTGTCCACTTGGGACTGTCTAATGAAAAACTGTTTTTT. Protein product: CASSVHLGLSNEKLFF. Full variable domain (missing parts from reference TRBV25-1 and TRBJ1-4): EADIYQTPRYLVIGTGKKITLECSQTMGHDKMYWYQQDPGMELHLIHYSYGVNSTEKGDLSSESTVSRIRTEHFPLTLESARPSHTSQYLCASSVHLGLSNEKLFFGSGTQLSVL.

The rearrangement links TRBV20-1 to TRBJ2-1; 9 bases map to TRBD2. Trimming removed 3 bases from V and 4 bases from J; junction bases left unmatched: 10. Germline V lookup: CDR1 DFQATT, CDR2 SNEGSKA (reference sequence). The CDR3 covers 16 residues. The CDR3 sequence: CSASSAGGGLYNEQFF. The CDR3 DNA sequence: TGCAGTGCTAGTTCAGCGGGGGGAGGGCTGTACAATGAGCAGTTCTTC.

This clonotype has just a few counts. This chain connects TRBV5-1 to TRBJ2-3; D gene ambiguous. Germline V gene data show CDR1 as SGHRS and CDR2 as YFSETQ. Trimming shortened V by 0 bases and J by 5 bases, and 10 bases separated the two germline ends. The CDR3 length is 14 residues. The CDR3 coding sequence is TGCGCCAGCAGCTTGGCCACAGACGTAGATACGCAGTATTTT. This gives the protein CASSLATDVDTQYF.

This CDR3 is CASSIPTGNYGYTF. The CDR3 DNA reads as TGTGCCAGCAGTATCCCTACAGGGAACTATGGCTACACCTTC. The rearrangement joins TRBV6-6 to TRBJ1-2; D is possibly TRBD1 (6 bases). Germline V gene lookup returns CDR1 MNHNY and CDR2 SVGAGI (reference sequence). The CDR3 contains 14 residues. V shed 5 bases and J shed 2 bases, with 12 bases lying between them.

The chain carries TRBV11-2 and TRBJ2-6; unclear D gene. The CDR3 is made up of 15 amino acids. Trimming pared 5 bases from V and 0 bases from J, leaving 8 bases between. Germline V gives CDR1 SGHAT, CDR2 FQNNGV. CDR3 region: CASSHLFSGANVLTF. In DNA, the CDR3 is TGTGCCAGCAGCCATCTCTTCTCTGGGGCCAACGTCCTGACTTTC. Drawing the rest from reference TRBV11-2 and TRBJ2-6, the complete variable domain is EAGVAQSPRYKIIEKRQSVAFWCNPISGHATLYWYQQILGQGPKLLIQFQNNGVVDDSQLPKDRFSAERLKGVDSTLKIQPAKLEDSAVYLCASSHLFSGANVLTFGAGSRLTVL.

The sample holds many counts of this clonotype. This CDR3 is CASSLGGAGANVLTF. CDR3 in DNA: TGTGCCAGCAGCTTAGGAGGGGCTGGGGCCAACGTCCTGACTTTC. J is TRBJ2-6 and V is TRBV7-2; D might be TRBD1 or TRBD2, each matching 5 bases. Trimming took off 1 base at V and 2 bases at J, with 6 bases between the two ends. The germline V gene has CDR1 SGHTA and CDR2 FQGNSA. The CDR3 consists of 15 residues.

This clonotype was counted between two and nine times. The CDR3 DNA reads as TGTGCCAGGGTCAGGCAGCCCCAGCATTTT. This translates into CARVRQPQHF. The chain couples TRBV19 to TRBJ1-5; D is unclear. CDR1 and CDR2 (germline): LNHDA, SQIVND (reference sequence). The V end lost 9 bases, the J end lost 7 bases, and 7 bases lay between the germline ends. This CDR3 spans 10 amino acids.

This clonotype was seen only a few times. The chain carries TRBV5-4 and TRBJ1-6; TRBD1 matches at 7 bases. The CDR3 has 15 amino acids. Looked up from germline, CDR1 is SGHNT and CDR2 is YYREEE (reference sequence). The V segment lost 0 bases and the J segment 11 bases; nucleotides outside the gene matches: 8. The CDR3 region is CASSLEGGAEAPLHF. Written as DNA, the CDR3 is TGTGCCAGCAGCTTGGAAGGGGGCGCGGAGGCACCCCTCCACTTT.

The sample holds a few counts of this clonotype. The V gene is TRBV12-3 or TRBV12-4, the J gene TRBJ1-5, with D possibly being TRBD1 (6 bases). The V end lost 1 base, the J end lost 1 base, and 8 bases lay between the germline ends. The CDR3 has 15 residues. The CDR3 reads CASSLVTGSNQPQHF. The CDR3 DNA is TGTGCCAGCAGTTTAGTAACAGGGAGCAATCAGCCCCAGCATTTT.

This clonotype was recorded a few times. CDR3 nucleotide sequence: TGTGCCAGCAGCCAAGAGGCTAGCGGGTTCACAGATACGCAGTATTTT. Its translation: CASSQEASGFTDTQYF. The chain employs TRBV4-2 and TRBJ2-3; TRBD2 matches at 8 bases. Trimming at V came to 0 bases and at J to 2 bases, leaving 4 bases not matched to a gene. The CDR3 extends over 16 amino acids. CDR1 and CDR2 (germline): LGHNA, YNFKEQ.

This clonotype came up a few times. The chain joins TRBV5-1 to TRBJ1-6; 7 bases match TRBD1. This CDR3 spans 14 amino acids. Trimming cost V 4 bases and J 5 bases; bases outside gene matches: 3. CDR1 and CDR2 from the germline V gene are SGHRS and YFSETQ. The CDR3 loop is CASSLGQNNSPLHF. The CDR3 nucleotides are TGCGCCAGCAGCCTGGGACAGAATAATTCACCCCTCCACTTT.

This clonotype was counted ten times or more. Here the CDR3 reads CASSLEADEKLFF. The CDR3 bases are TGTGCCAGCAGCTTAGAGGCCGATGAAAAACTGTTTTTT. The chain carries TRBV7-2 and TRBJ1-4; unclear D gene. This CDR3 is built from 13 residues. The V end lost 1 base, the J end lost 6 bases, and 6 bases lay between the germline ends. Per the germline V gene, CDR1 is SGHTA and CDR2 is FQGNSA.

CDR3 DNA: TGCGCCAGCAGCCAGACAGGGGGCGGGGACACTGAAGCTTTCTTT. Protein product: CASSQTGGGDTEAFF. This chain links TRBV4-1 with TRBJ1-1; 10 nucleotides match TRBD1. V gave up 3 bases and J gave up 3 bases; unmatched junction bases: 4. The germline CDR1 and CDR2 sequences are MGHRA and YSYEKL. This CDR3 contains 15 residues.

This clonotype showed up just a few times. The chain links TRBV5-4 to TRBJ2-2, with TRBD2 identical over 11 bases. From germline, CDR1 is SGHNT and CDR2 YYREEE (reference sequence). J lost 5 bases, V lost 1 base, and 4 bases had no gene match. The CDR3 extends over 16 amino acids. CDR3 sequence: CASSLRTSGWTGELFF. The CDR3 DNA is TGTGCCAGCAGCTTGCGGACTAGCGGGTGGACCGGGGAGCTGTTTTTT.

This clonotype was seen a handful of times. This chain joins TRBV23-1 and TRBJ2-5; 13 nucleotides match TRBD2. TRBV23-1 is classed as an ORF, of uncertain function. V shed 3 bases and J 2 bases; nucleotides not matched to a gene: 3. This CDR3 contains 16 residues. The CDR3 nucleotides are TGCGCCAGCAGTCACCCGACTAGCGGGGGGCAAGAGACCCAGTACTTC. Its translation: CASSHPTSGGQETQYF.

This clonotype has a handful of counts. This rearrangement joins TRBV12-3 or TRBV12-4 to TRBJ1-5, with D uncertain. There are 13 residues in the CDR3. V was pared by 8 bases and J by 3 bases, with 11 bases between. The CDR3 is CASSSVNNQPQHF. The CDR3 bases are TGTGCCAGCTCATCGGTTAACAATCAGCCCCAGCATTTT.